Listed below are T cell receptor beta chains from one sample, sequenced in a study of cytomegalovirus exposure and HLA in healthy donors. Profiled with immunoSEQ multiplex PCR; TCRdb holds only in-frame clones, not every one. Of 250,000 to 300,000 clones listed, around 87% are singletons. Sequences were obtained from PBMCs. The receptors were sampled from a woman under 30 in good health and CMV-seronegative. The CDR3 runs from the conserved cysteine through the conserved F or W. D genes are given only for firm matches.

V: TRBV11-2
J: TRBJ1-1
D: -
CDR3: CASSPPVNTEAFF
DNA: TGTGCCAGCAGCCCCCCGGTGAACACTGAAGCTTTCTTT

V: TRBV28
J: TRBJ2-5
D: -
CDR3: CASSLYRETQYF
DNA: TGTGCCAGCAGTTTATACAGAGAGACCCAGTACTTC

V: TRBV6-6
J: TRBJ1-1
D: -
CDR3: CASSYGALQNTEAFF
DNA: TGTGCCAGCAGTTACGGGGCACTTCAGAACACTGAAGCTTTCTTT

V: TRBV5-4
J: TRBJ2-3
D: TRBD2
CDR3: CASSWLGGAEDTQYF
DNA: TGTGCCAGCAGCTGGCTCGGGGGGGCCGAAGATACGCAGTATTTT

V: TRBV7-9
J: TRBJ2-7
D: TRBD1
CDR3: CASSHPLHPGQATVYEQYF
DNA: TGTGCCAGCAGCCATCCACTACACCCGGGACAGGCGACGGTCTACGAGCAGTACTTC

V: TRBV30
J: TRBJ2-3
D: -
CDR3: CAWSVNWAPDTQYF
DNA: TGTGCCTGGAGTGTGAACTGGGCCCCAGATACGCAGTATTTT

V: TRBV5-1
J: TRBJ2-2
D: -
CDR3: CASSFPRDTGELFF
DNA: TGCGCCAGCAGCTTTCCTCGAGACACCGGGGAGCTGTTTTTT

V: TRBV25-1
J: TRBJ1-1
D: -
CDR3: CASSEPGPSAAEAFF
DNA: TGTGCCAGCAGTGAGCCGGGTCCCTCTGCGGCTGAAGCTTTCTTT

V: TRBV4-1
J: TRBJ1-5
D: -
CDR3: CASSHPTLAGKPQHF
DNA: TGCGCCAGCAGCCACCCGACACTGGCAGGAAAGCCCCAGCATTTT

V: TRBV2
J: TRBJ2-5
D: TRBD2
CDR3: CASIRRLAANQETQYF
DNA: TGTGCCAGCATCAGACGACTAGCGGCAAATCAAGAGACCCAGTACTTC

V: TRBV27
J: TRBJ1-1
D: TRBD1
CDR3: CASSQKTGLPTEAFF
DNA: TGTGCCAGCAGTCAGAAGACAGGGCTACCCACTGAAGCTTTCTTT

V: TRBV13
J: TRBJ2-1
D: TRBD1
CDR3: CASSLRVSLTGEAYNEQFF
DNA: TGTGCCAGCAGCTTAAGGGTGAGCCTGACAGGGGAAGCCTACAATGAGCAGTTCTTC

V: TRBV9
J: TRBJ2-5
D: TRBD2
CDR3: CASSPGGGQETQYF
DNA: TGTGCCAGCAGCCCCGGGGGGGGCCAAGAGACCCAGTACTTC